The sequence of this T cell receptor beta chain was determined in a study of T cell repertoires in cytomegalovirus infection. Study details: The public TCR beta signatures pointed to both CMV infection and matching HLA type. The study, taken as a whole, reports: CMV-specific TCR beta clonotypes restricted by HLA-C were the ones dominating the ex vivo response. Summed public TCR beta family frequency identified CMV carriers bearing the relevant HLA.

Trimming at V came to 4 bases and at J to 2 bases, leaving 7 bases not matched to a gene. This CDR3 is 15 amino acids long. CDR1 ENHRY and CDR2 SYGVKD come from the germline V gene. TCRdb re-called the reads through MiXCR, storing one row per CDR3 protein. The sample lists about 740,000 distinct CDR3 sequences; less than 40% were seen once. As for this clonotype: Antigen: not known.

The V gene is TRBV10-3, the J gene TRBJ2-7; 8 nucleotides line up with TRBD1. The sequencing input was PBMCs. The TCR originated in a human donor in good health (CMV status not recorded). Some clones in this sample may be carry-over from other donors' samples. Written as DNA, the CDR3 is TGTGCCATCAGTGGGGGATCGGGACAGGCCTACGAGCAGTACTTC. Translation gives CAISGGSGQAYEQYF.